A selection of T cell receptor beta chains follows, all from one sample in a study of T cell changes during pregnancy in multiple sclerosis. Some clones are missing from TCRdb's copy, which holds only in-frame ones; the method was immunoSEQ multiplex PCR. The table has 100,000 to 140,000 clones, about 90% seen once; the top ten hold roughly 0.78%. Source: peripheral blood, taken in the third trimester of pregnancy. The receptor set was obtained from a female donor in good health, enrolled as a control in a pregnancy study. Each CDR3 is given with its conserved first and last residue. The order of the fields is D gene, clone size, V gene, J gene, CDR3 protein, CDR3 DNA. A D gene is named only where the DNA matches it firmly. Some rows mark clone size as missing; the rest say once, few, many or name a class of expanded clone.

TRBD1,NA,TRBV11-3,TRBJ2-7,CASSERQGRAYEQYF,TGTGCCAGCAGCGAAAGACAGGGGCGAGCCTACGAGCAGTACTTC
NA,NA,TRBV18,TRBJ2-7,CASSPQGVAYEQYF,TGTGCCAGCTCACCACAGGGGGTCGCCTACGAGCAGTACTTC
NA,NA,TRBV4-2,TRBJ2-2,CASSPRDSGNTGELFF,TGTGCCAGCAGTCCCCGAGATAGCGGGAACACCGGGGAGCTGTTTTTT
TRBD2,once,TRBV5-6,TRBJ2-5,CASSLVSGGAGETQYF,TGTGCCAGCAGCTTGGTTAGCGGGGGGGCCGGAGAGACCCAGTACTTC
TRBD2,once,TRBV6-6,TRBJ2-3,CASSPTSGGATDTQYF,TGTGCCAGCAGTCCAACTAGCGGGGGGGCCACAGATACGCAGTATTTT
TRBD2,NA,TRBV7-2,TRBJ2-3,CASSLAGGADTQYF,TGTGCCAGCAGCTTAGCCGGGGGGGCAGATACGCAGTATTTT
NA,NA,TRBV7-2,TRBJ1-3,CASSQEAGNTIYF,TGTGCCAGCAGCCAAGAGGCCGGAAACACCATATATTTT
NA,NA,TRBV7-3,TRBJ1-4,CASSLGTREKLFF,TGTGCCAGCAGCCTCGGGACTCGGGAAAAACTGTTTTTT
NA,NA,TRBV5-6,TRBJ1-6,CASSFGQGNNSPLHF,TGTGCCAGCAGCTTCGGGCAGGGGAATAATTCACCCCTCCACTTT
TRBD2,NA,TRBV7-8,TRBJ2-1,CASSSLRMLAEDYNEQFF,TGTGCCAGCAGCTCCCTTCGTATGCTAGCGGAGGACTACAATGAGCAGTTCTTC
TRBD1,once,TRBV6-6,TRBJ1-4,CASSWPTGGSGEKLFF,TGTGCCAGCAGTTGGCCGACAGGGGGAAGTGGTGAAAAACTGTTTTTT
NA,NA,TRBV5-8,TRBJ1-1,CASSLGLGGTEAFF,TGTGCCAGCAGCTTGGGACTGGGGGGCACTGAAGCTTTCTTT
TRBD1,NA,TRBV7-9,TRBJ1-6,CASSLVRNQGASNSPLHF,TGTGCCAGCAGCTTAGTAAGGAACCAGGGGGCTAGTAATTCACCCCTCCACTTT
TRBD1,NA,TRBV15,TRBJ1-6,CATSRARLGTGDSPLHF,TGTGCCACCAGCAGAGCAAGACTCGGGACAGGGGATTCACCCCTCCACTTT
TRBD1,NA,TRBV5-4,TRBJ1-3,CASSSQGQMYSGNTIYF,TGTGCCAGCAGCTCACAGGGACAGATGTATTCTGGAAACACCATATATTTT
NA,NA,TRBV4-3,TRBJ1-3,CASSQDRGSSGNTIYF,TGCGCCAGCAGCCAAGATCGGGGATCCTCTGGAAACACCATATATTTT
NA,NA,TRBV19,TRBJ1-1,CASGGSFTEAFF,TGTGCCAGTGGCGGGAGTTTCACTGAAGCTTTCTTT
TRBD1,NA,TRBV4-2,TRBJ1-5,CASSQEIGTGGRQPQHF,TGTGCCAGCAGCCAAGAGATAGGGACAGGCGGACGTCAGCCCCAGCATTTT
TRBD2,NA,TRBV6-4,TRBJ2-1,CASSDSSGGANEQFF,TGTGCCAGCAGTGACTCGAGCGGGGGGGCCAATGAGCAGTTCTTC
NA,NA,TRBV7-9,TRBJ2-3,CASSLVGGARTDTQYF,TGTGCCAGCAGCTTAGTAGGCGGGGCCCGCACAGATACGCAGTATTTT
TRBD1,NA,TRBV2,TRBJ1-2,CASSGRTGFDYGYTF,TGTGCCAGCAGTGGGAGGACAGGATTTGACTATGGCTACACCTTC
TRBD2,NA,TRBV7-6,TRBJ2-2,CASSFGGAGGPGELFF,TGTGCCAGCAGCTTCGGAGGAGCGGGGGGGCCCGGGGAGCTGTTTTTT
TRBD1,NA,TRBV5-1,TRBJ1-6,CASRGTGERSPLHF,TGCGCCAGCCGGGGGACAGGGGAACGGTCACCCCTCCACTTT
TRBD2,NA,TRBV9,TRBJ2-5,CASSVGAAAGGQETQYF,TGTGCCAGCAGCGTAGGAGCCGCAGCGGGGGGACAAGAGACCCAGTACTTC
NA,NA,TRBV4-1,TRBJ1-2,CASSQERWRSDGYTF,TGCGCCAGCAGCCAAGAGCGTTGGCGGAGCGATGGCTACACCTTC
TRBD1,NA,TRBV6-5,TRBJ1-2,CASSYADRGRYTF,TGTGCCAGCAGTTACGCAGACAGGGGACGCTACACCTTC
NA,NA,TRBV5-4,TRBJ2-7,CASSLDRYSYEQYF,TGTGCCAGCAGCTTGGACAGGTACTCCTACGAGCAGTACTTC
NA,NA,TRBV5-6,TRBJ2-3,CASSPTGVSTDTQYF,TGTGCCAGCAGCCCCACGGGGGTTAGCACAGATACGCAGTATTTT